This T cell receptor (beta chain) was documented in a study of blood T cell repertoires in COVID-19 (dated by TCRdb to 2018 to 2020). Some background on the complete study: Samples covering the acute and convalescent phases of COVID-19 were provided by collaborators in the United States, Italy and Spain. Samples came from the ongoing ImmuneRACE study (first 160 participants) plus 1,254 subjects from 6 global collaborators. A freely available public database, intended as a resource for researchers studying the immune response to SARS-CoV-2, is where the repertoires were released. Where HLA class I and class II types were available, the types were taken from metadata supplied by the sample provider, not from assay-based typing. The material from the prospective study consisted of cDNA or gDNA derived from T cells, B-cell-depleted T cells, or PBMCs. The sample metadata nearly always contained a de-identified subject ID, COVID-19 status, age in years and sex. Deeply sampled blood TCRbeta repertoires from subjects exposed to, actively infected with, or recovered from COVID-19 were included in the dataset. What the study reported, not specific to this receptor: Clinical and demographic metadata were provided uncurated, with the amount varying by source and participant.

TCRbeta CDR3 regions were amplified from genomic DNA by means of the immunoSEQ Assay, a bias-controlled multiplex PCR. In the paper's pipeline: The number of nucleated cells in each sample was estimated from the amplification of reference gene primers within the assay. Sequence reads were collapsed and filtered to measure the absolute abundance of every unique TCRbeta CDR3 rearrangement. For each sample, productive Simpson clonality was calculated by taking the square root of Simpson's diversity index across productive rearrangements. TCRdb provides this immuneACCESS table in a form limited to in-frame rearrangements. Some clones are lacking; in checked studies, under half of them reflect an unresolved V gene, and why the rest are absent is not known. For V, J and clone size, that table is used; D and trimming come from the DNA. The sample table holds about 220,000 clones, of which approximately 81% were seen once. Clones ranked in the top ten supply 4.5% to 6% of the sample.

A remark on this clone: Its antigen is unknown. Qualities for individual bases were not recorded, and no much larger clone is one base off.

The germline ends are 8 bases apart after V is trimmed by 4 bases and J by 3 bases. In the germline V gene, CDR1 corresponds to SGHRS and CDR2 to YFSETQ. Including the terminal cysteine and phenylalanine, the CDR3 comprises 12 residues. Only the CDR3 region is kept as DNA, spanning 36 bases read in frame from base 1. Samples from volunteer blood donors who had recovered from COVID-19 were contributed by a second Seattle source. Collaborating institutions collected whole blood in K2EDTA tubes following their own protocols. For TCRbeta analysis, collaborator samples were shipped as frozen whole blood, as isolated PBMCs, or as DNA extracted from either sample type.

The chain employs TRBV5-1 and TRBJ2-7; the D region possibly corresponds to TRBD1 (6 bases align). What was sequenced was peripheral blood. The receptor was isolated from an older woman who had recovered from COVID-19. The DNA is as follows: TGCGCCAGCAGCCCGGACAGCTACGAGCAGTACTTC. It translates as CASSPDSYEQYF.